This T cell receptor beta chain was documented in a study of T cell changes during pregnancy in multiple sclerosis. Only in-frame clones appear in the TCRdb table, and some are missing; sequencing was by immunoSEQ multiplex PCR. The repertoire consists of 57,000 or so clones, with roughly 86% occurring once and the leading ten covering approximately 1.7%. Germline-derived CDR1 and CDR2 are SGHRS and YFSETQ. This CDR3 contains 15 residues. Deletions cut 0 bases from V and 2 bases from J, with 9 bases between. Sequencing was performed on peripheral blood, taken in the first trimester of pregnancy. The chain uses TRBV5-1 and TRBJ2-4; unclear D gene. This receptor was obtained from a female donor with multiple sclerosis, enrolled in a pregnancy study. The CDR3 region is CASSLEAGSKNIQYF. CDR3 DNA sequence: TGCGCCAGCAGCTTGGAAGCCGGGTCCAAAAACATTCAGTACTTC.